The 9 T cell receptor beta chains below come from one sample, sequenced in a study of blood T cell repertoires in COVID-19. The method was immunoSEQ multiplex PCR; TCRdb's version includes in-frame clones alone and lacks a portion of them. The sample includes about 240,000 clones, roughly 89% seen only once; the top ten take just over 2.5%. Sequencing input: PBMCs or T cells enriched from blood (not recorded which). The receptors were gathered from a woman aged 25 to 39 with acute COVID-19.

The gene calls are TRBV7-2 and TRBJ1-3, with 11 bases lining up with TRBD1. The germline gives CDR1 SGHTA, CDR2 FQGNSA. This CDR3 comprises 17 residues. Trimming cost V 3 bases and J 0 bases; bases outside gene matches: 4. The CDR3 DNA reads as TGTGCCAGCAGCTTCTCAGGGACAGGGGGCTCTGGAAACACCATATATTTT. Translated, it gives CASSFSGTGGSGNTIYF.

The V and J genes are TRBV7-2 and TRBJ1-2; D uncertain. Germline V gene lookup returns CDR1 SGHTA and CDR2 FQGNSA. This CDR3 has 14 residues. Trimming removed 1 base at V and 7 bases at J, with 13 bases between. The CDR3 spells CASSLEPGDRGYTF. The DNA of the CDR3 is TGTGCCAGCAGCTTAGAACCCGGGGATCGTGGCTACACCTTC.

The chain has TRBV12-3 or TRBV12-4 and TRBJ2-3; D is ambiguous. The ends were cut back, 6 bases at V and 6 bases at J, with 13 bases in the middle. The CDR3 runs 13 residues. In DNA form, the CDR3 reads TGTGCCAGCAGCCCTCATAGCTCGGATACGCAGTATTTT. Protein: CASSPHSSDTQYF.

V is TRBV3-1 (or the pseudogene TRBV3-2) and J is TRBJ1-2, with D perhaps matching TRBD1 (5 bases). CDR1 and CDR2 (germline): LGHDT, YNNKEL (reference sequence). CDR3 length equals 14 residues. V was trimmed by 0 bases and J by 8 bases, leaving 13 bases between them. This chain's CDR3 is CASSQDRRAGGYTF. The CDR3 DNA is TGTGCCAGCAGCCAAGATAGGAGGGCAGGGGGCTACACCTTC.

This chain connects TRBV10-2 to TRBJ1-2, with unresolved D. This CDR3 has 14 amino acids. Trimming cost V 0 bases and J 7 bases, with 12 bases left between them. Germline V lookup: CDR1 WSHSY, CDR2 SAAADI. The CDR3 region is CASSESQDYSGYTF. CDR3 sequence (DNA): TGCGCCAGCAGTGAGTCCCAGGACTATTCTGGCTACACCTTC.

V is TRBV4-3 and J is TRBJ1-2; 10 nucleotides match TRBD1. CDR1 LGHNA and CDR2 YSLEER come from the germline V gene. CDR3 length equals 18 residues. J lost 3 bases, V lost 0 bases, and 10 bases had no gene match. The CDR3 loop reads CASSQDRGQGPGYYGYTF. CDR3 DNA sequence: TGCGCCAGCAGCCAAGATAGGGGACAGGGGCCCGGCTACTATGGCTACACCTTC.

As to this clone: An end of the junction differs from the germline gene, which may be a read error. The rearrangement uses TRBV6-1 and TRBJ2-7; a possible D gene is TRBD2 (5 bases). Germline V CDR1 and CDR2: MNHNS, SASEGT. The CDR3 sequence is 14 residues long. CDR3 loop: CASSEQRTASEGNF. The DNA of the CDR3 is TGTGCCAGCAGTGAACAAAGAACGGCTTCAGAGGGAAACTTC.

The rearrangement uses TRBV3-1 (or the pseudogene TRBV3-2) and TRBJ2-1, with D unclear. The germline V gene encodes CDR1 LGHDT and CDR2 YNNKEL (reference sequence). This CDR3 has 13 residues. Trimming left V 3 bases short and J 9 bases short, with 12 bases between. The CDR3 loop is CASSQGVVGEQFF. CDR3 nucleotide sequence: TGTGCCAGCAGCCAGGGCGTAGTGGGTGAGCAGTTCTTC.

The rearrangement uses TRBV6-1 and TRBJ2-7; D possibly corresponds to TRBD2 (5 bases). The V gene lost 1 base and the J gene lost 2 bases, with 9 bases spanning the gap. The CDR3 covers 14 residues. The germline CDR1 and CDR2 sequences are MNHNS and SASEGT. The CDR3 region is CASSEGGGPYEQYF. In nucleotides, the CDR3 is TGTGCCAGCAGTGAAGGTGGAGGACCCTACGAGCAGTACTTC.